This TCR beta chain was retrieved from a study of cytomegalovirus exposure and HLA in healthy donors. Regarding the study as a whole: In all likelihood, a cluster of highly shared sequence variants was a sequencing artifact. A few chains tied to CMV proved CMV antigen-specific in vitro. Earlier analysis looked at TCR beta V segments, and most were productive about 87% or about 30% of the time. Later, TCR association rates were found to vary by HLA locus, highest for DRB1 and lowest for HLA-C.

Turning to this clone: The target antigen is unknown.

PCR was performed using 60 Vbeta and 13 Jbeta primers. Measured with immunoSEQ multiplex PCR; TCRdb has only the in-frame clones, and not every one. The sample shows 200,000 to 250,000 clones, 70% to 85% of them seen only once. This CDR3 is 14 amino acids long. The V gene's germline CDR1 is MGHRA and CDR2 YSYEKL. The V and J ends lost 3 bases and 5 bases respectively, with 12 bases between them. What was sequenced was PBMCs. V is TRBV4-1 and J is TRBJ2-3; D remains unclear. The receptor was derived from a girl aged 2-10 years in good health and CMV-seronegative. In DNA, the CDR3 is TGCGCCAGCAGCCATACCTCATCCGGAGATACGCAGTATTTT. Translation gives CASSHTSSGDTQYF.